The rows below give T cell receptor beta chains drawn from one sample of a study of shared clonotypes between healthy human individuals. Generated by immunoSEQ multiplex PCR, the TCRdb table keeps only in-frame clones and is missing some. This sample carries 750,000 to 1,000,000 clones, roughly 92% of them seen once, and the ten largest clones take about 24%. Sequences were obtained from naive CD8+ T cells sorted from blood. The receptors derive from a man in his thirties or forties in good health. The CDR3 runs from the conserved cysteine through the conserved F or W. Each record gives: D gene, J gene, clone size, V gene, CDR3 DNA, CDR3 protein. The D gene is left open where the match is weak. Clone size is shown for a subset of rows, as once, few, many or a class of expanded clone.

d_gene: NA
j_gene: TRBJ2-2
abundance: NA
v_gene: TRBV7-9
CDR3nt: TGTGCCAGCAGCTTTGTCCTCGACGCCGGGGAGCTGTTTTTT
CDR3aa: CASSFVLDAGELFF

d_gene: NA
j_gene: TRBJ2-5
abundance: NA
v_gene: TRBV29-1
CDR3nt: TGCAGCGTTGAACCCCGGCAAGAGACCCAGTACTTC
CDR3aa: CSVEPRQETQYF

d_gene: TRBD2
j_gene: TRBJ2-3
abundance: NA
v_gene: TRBV9
CDR3nt: TGTGCCAGCAGCGTAGTGCGTGGGAGGGCCCGCACAGATACGCAGTATTTT
CDR3aa: CASSVVRGRARTDTQYF

d_gene: NA
j_gene: TRBJ2-7
abundance: once
v_gene: TRBV11-1
CDR3nt: TGTGCCAGCAGCTTAGCCTTGAGTTGGGAGCAGTACTTC
CDR3aa: CASSLALSWEQYF

d_gene: NA
j_gene: TRBJ2-7
abundance: NA
v_gene: TRBV6-5
CDR3nt: TGTGCCAGCAGTTACTATGGACAAAGCTACGAGCAGTACTTC
CDR3aa: CASSYYGQSYEQYF

d_gene: TRBD2
j_gene: TRBJ2-3
abundance: NA
v_gene: TRBV5-8
CDR3nt: TGTGCCAGCAGTCCCGGAACTAGCGGAACAGATACGCAGTATTTT
CDR3aa: CASSPGTSGTDTQYF

d_gene: NA
j_gene: TRBJ2-1
abundance: NA
v_gene: TRBV14
CDR3nt: TGTGCCAGCAGCCTAGTCGAGATTGAGCAGTTCTTC
CDR3aa: CASSLVEIEQFF

d_gene: TRBD2
j_gene: TRBJ2-1
abundance: NA
v_gene: TRBV27
CDR3nt: TGTGCCAGCAGTTTAAGTAGCGGGAATCTGGGCAATGAGCAGTTCTTC
CDR3aa: CASSLSSGNLGNEQFF

d_gene: NA
j_gene: TRBJ2-7
abundance: once
v_gene: TRBV6-6
CDR3nt: TGTGCCAGCAATCGGGACGCGACAAACTACGAGCAGTACTTC
CDR3aa: CASNRDATNYEQYF

d_gene: NA
j_gene: TRBJ2-1
abundance: NA
v_gene: TRBV28
CDR3nt: TGTGCCAGCAGTTTAACCAGTAACGGTGAGCAGTTCTTC
CDR3aa: CASSLTSNGEQFF

d_gene: NA
j_gene: TRBJ1-5
abundance: NA
v_gene: TRBV28
CDR3nt: TGTGCCACCCAGCACGGGTCGGCGGGGTATAGCAATCAGCCCCAGCATTTT
CDR3aa: CATQHGSAGYSNQPQHF

d_gene: NA
j_gene: TRBJ2-1
abundance: NA
v_gene: TRBV27
CDR3nt: TGTGCCAGCAGTTTAGTGGGGCCCTACAATGAGCAGTTCTTC
CDR3aa: CASSLVGPYNEQFF

d_gene: TRBD1
j_gene: TRBJ2-1
abundance: NA
v_gene: TRBV4-1
CDR3nt: TGCGCCAGCAGCCCAAGTACCGGGACAGGGGTTTACAATGAGCAGTTCTTC
CDR3aa: CASSPSTGTGVYNEQFF

d_gene: NA
j_gene: TRBJ1-1
abundance: NA
v_gene: TRBV9
CDR3nt: TGTGCCAGCACGAGGGGAGAATACACTGAAGCTTTCTTT
CDR3aa: CASTRGEYTEAFF

d_gene: NA
j_gene: TRBJ2-1
abundance: NA
v_gene: TRBV9
CDR3nt: TGTGCCAGCAGCGTACATGGGGGGTACAATGAGCAGTTCTTC
CDR3aa: CASSVHGGYNEQFF

d_gene: TRBD2
j_gene: TRBJ2-1
abundance: NA
v_gene: TRBV7-9
CDR3nt: TGTGCCAGCAGTCCGAGCGGGACGAAGAGCAATGAGCAGTTCTTC
CDR3aa: CASSPSGTKSNEQFF

d_gene: NA
j_gene: TRBJ2-7
abundance: NA
v_gene: TRBV5-4
CDR3nt: TGTGCCAGCAGCTTGCCCGGACAAATCTACGAGCAGTACTTC
CDR3aa: CASSLPGQIYEQYF

d_gene: NA
j_gene: TRBJ1-5
abundance: NA
v_gene: TRBV5-4
CDR3nt: TGTGCCAGCAGCGAGGACGGAGATCAGCCCCAGCATTTT
CDR3aa: CASSEDGDQPQHF